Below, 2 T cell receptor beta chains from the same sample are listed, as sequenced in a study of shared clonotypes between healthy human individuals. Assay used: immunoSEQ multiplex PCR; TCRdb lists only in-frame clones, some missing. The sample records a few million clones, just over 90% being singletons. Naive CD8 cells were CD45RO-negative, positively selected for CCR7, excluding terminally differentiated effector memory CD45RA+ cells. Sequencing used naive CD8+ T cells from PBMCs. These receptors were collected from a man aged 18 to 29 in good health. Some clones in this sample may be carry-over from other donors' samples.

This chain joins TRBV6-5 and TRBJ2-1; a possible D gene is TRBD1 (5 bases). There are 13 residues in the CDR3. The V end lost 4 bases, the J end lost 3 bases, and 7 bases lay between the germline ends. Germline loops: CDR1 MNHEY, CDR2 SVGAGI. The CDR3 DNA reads TGTGCCAGCAGTTCAGACAGCTACAATGAGCAGTTCTTC. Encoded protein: CASSSDSYNEQFF.

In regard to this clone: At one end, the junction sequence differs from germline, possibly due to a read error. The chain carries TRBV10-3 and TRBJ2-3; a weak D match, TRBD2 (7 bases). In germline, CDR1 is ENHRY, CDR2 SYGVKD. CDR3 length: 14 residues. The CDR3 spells CATREGGQVDTQCF. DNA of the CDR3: TGTGCCACCCGCGAGGGGGGGCAAGTAGATACGCAGTGTTTT.